This T cell receptor (beta chain) is drawn from a study of cytomegalovirus exposure and HLA in healthy donors. Trimming removed 1 base from V and 4 bases from J; junction bases left unmatched: 3. Germline CDR1 SGHNT, CDR2 YYREEE (reference sequence). This CDR3 has 14 amino acids. This clone was picked up one time. PCR primers comprised 60 Vbeta and 13 Jbeta primers. Original handling: An analysis performed later counted roughly 80 million unique TCR beta chains (roughly 9.9 million of them shared). Assay used: immunoSEQ multiplex PCR; TCRdb lists only in-frame clones, some missing. That table supplies the V and J calls and clone size; D and trimming were determined from the DNA. Of 90,000 to 150,000 clones listed, roughly 76% are singletons.

Source material: PBMCs. The chain recombines TRBV5-4 with TRBJ2-5; TRBD1 agrees at 8 bases. This clonotype was sampled from a man between 45 and 60 years old in good health and CMV-seropositive. The CDR3 loop reads CASSLRQGAETQYF. CDR3 DNA: TGTGCCAGCAGCTTGCGGCAGGGGGCAGAGACCCAGTACTTC. The full variable domain, rest sourced from reference TRBV5-4 and TRBJ2-5, is ETGVTQSPTHLIKTRGQQVTLRCSSQSGHNTVSWYQQALGQGPQFIFQYYREEENGRGNFPPRFSGLQFPNYSSELNVNALELDDSALYLCASSLRQGAETQYFGPGTRLLVL.